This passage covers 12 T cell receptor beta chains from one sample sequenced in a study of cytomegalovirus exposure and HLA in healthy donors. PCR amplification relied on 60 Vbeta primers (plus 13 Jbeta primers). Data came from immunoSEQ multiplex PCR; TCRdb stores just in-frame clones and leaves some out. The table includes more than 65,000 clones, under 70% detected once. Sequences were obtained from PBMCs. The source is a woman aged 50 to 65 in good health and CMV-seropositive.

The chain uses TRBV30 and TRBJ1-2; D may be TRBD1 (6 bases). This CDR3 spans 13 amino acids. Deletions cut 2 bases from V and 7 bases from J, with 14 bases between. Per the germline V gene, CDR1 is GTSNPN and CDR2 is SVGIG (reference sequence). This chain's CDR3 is CAWSPTGRRGYTF. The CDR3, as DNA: TGTGCCTGGAGTCCAACAGGGAGACGTGGCTACACCTTC.

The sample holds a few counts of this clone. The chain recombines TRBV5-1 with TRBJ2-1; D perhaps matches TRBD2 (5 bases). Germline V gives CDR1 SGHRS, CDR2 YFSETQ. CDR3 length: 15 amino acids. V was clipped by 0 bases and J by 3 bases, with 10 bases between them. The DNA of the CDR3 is TGCGCCAGCAGCTTGGGTTTCGGACTCTACAATGAGCAGTTCTTC. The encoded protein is CASSLGFGLYNEQFF.

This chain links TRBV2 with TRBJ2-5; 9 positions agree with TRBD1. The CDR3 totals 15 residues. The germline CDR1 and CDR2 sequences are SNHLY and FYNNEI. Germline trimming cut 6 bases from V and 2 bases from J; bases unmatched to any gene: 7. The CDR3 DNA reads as TGTGCCAGCAGGAAGGGACAGGGCGGGCAAGAGACCCAGTACTTC. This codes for CASRKGQGGQETQYF.

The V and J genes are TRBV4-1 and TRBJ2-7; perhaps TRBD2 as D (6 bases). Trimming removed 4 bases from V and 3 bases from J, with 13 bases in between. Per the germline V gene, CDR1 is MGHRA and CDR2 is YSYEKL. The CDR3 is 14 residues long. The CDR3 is CASSPIGTFYEQYF. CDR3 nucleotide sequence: TGCGCCAGCAGCCCGATCGGGACTTTCTACGAGCAGTACTTC.

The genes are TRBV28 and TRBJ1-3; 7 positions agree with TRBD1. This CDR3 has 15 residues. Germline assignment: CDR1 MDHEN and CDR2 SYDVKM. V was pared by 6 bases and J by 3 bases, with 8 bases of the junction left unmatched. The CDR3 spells CASSQTGRYGNTIYF. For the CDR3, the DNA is TGTGCCAGCAGCCAGACAGGGCGATATGGAAACACCATATATTTT.

The CDR3 DNA sequence: TGTGCCAGCAGTCCTATGACAGGGGTACAGACCCAGTACTTC. It specifies CASSPMTGVQTQYF. The rearrangement uses TRBV28 and TRBJ2-5; TRBD1 matches 8 bases. This CDR3 region has 14 residues. J lost 6 bases, V lost 5 bases, and 8 bases had no gene match. Germline values: CDR1 MDHEN, CDR2 SYDVKM.

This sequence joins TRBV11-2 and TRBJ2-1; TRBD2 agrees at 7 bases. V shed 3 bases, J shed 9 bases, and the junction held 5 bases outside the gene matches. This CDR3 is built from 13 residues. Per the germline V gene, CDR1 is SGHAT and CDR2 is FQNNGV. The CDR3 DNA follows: TGTGCCAGCAGCTTCGCGGGGGTGGGTGAGCAGTTCTTC. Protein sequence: CASSFAGVGEQFF.

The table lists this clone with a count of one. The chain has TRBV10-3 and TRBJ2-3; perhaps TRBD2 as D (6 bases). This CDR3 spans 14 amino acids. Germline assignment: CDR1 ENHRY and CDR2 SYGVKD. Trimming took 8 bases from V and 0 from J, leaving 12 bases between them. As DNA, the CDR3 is TGTGCCATCCTACCCGGAGGGAGCACAGATACGCAGTATTTT. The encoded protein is CAILPGGSTDTQYF.

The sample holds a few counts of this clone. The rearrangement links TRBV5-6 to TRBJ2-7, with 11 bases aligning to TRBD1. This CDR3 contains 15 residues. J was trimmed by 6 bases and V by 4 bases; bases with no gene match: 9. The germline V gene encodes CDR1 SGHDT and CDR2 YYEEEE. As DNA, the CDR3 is TGTGCCAGCAGCAAACACGCCGGGACAGGGGGCGAGCAGTACTTC. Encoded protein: CASSKHAGTGGEQYF. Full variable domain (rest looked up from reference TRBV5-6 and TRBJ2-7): DAGVTQSPTHLIKTRGQQVTLRCSPKSGHDTVSWYQQALGQGPQFIFQYYEEEERQRGNFPDRFSGHQFPNYSSELNVNALLLGDSALYLCASSKHAGTGGEQYFGPGTRLTVT.

The CDR3 sequence: CASSPRQAPYSNQPQHF. CDR3 DNA sequence: TGTGCCAGCAGTCCCCGACAGGCGCCCTATAGCAATCAGCCCCAGCATTTT. The chain is built from TRBV27 and TRBJ1-5; D is possibly TRBD1 (6 bases). The CDR3 extends over 17 amino acids. V was shortened by 5 bases and J by 0 bases, with 17 bases between the two germline ends. The germline V gene has CDR1 MNHEY and CDR2 SMNVEV (reference sequence).

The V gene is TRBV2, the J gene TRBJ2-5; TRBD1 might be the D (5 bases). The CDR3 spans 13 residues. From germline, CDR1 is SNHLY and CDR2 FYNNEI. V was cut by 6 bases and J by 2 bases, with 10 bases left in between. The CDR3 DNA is TGTGCCAGCAGCGTAAACAGGCAAGAGACCCAGTACTTC. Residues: CASSVNRQETQYF. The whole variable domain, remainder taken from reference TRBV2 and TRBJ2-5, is EPEVTQTPSHQVTQMGQEVILRCVPISNHLYFYWYRQILGQKVEFLVSFYNNEISEKSEIFDDQFSVERPDGSNFTLKIRSTKLEDSAMYFCASSVNRQETQYFGPGTRLLVL.

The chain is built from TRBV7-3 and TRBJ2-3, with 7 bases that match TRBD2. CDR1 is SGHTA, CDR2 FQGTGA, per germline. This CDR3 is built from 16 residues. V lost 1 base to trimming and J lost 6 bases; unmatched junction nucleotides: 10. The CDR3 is CASSLIAAGEEDTQYF. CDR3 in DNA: TGTGCCAGCAGCTTAATAGCGGCGGGGGAGGAGGATACGCAGTATTTT.